The 12 T cell receptor beta chains listed next were all sequenced from one sample in a study of T-cell memory formation after mild COVID-19. MiXCR was run by TCRdb on the 5' RACE reads, yielding one entry per CDR3 protein. This sample has 250,000 to 350,000 distinct CDR3 sequences, with roughly an eighth found just once. Source material: PBMCs or a T cell subset sorted from them (not recorded which). These TCRs come from a young man who had mild COVID-19 (a few samples of this study predate the infection). Cell type and time point are not known.

This clonotype appeared a few times. The V call is TRBV27, the J call TRBJ2-1; TRBD2 is a possible D gene (6 bases). CDR1 and CDR2 from the germline V gene are MNHEY and SMNVEV (reference sequence). The length of the CDR3 is 13 residues. V was cut by 2 bases and J by 10 bases, with 12 bases left in between. The CDR3 DNA is TGTGCCAGCAGTTTACCCGGACGGGGGGAGCAGTTCTTC. Protein sequence: CASSLPGRGEQFF.

The chain is built from TRBV12-3 or TRBV12-4 and TRBJ2-7; D is undetermined. V gave up 6 bases and J gave up 12 bases, with 18 bases separating them. CDR3 length equals 12 residues. The CDR3 spells CASSPLSWAPYF. For the CDR3, the DNA is TGTGCCAGCAGCCCTCTGAGCTGGGCCCCGTACTTC.

This clonotype has more than one count but fewer than ten. The CDR3 reads CASSQRDGNNSPLHF. In DNA form, the CDR3 reads TGTGCCAGCAGCCAACGGGACGGCAATAATTCACCCCTCCACTTT. The gene calls are TRBV18 and TRBJ1-6; the D gene is possibly TRBD1 (5 bases). The CDR3 is 15 residues long. V lost 8 bases to trimming and J lost 5 bases, with 16 bases between them. Germline-derived CDR1 and CDR2 are KGHSH and LQKENI.

This clonotype has just a few counts. J is TRBJ1-2 and V is TRBV29-1; D ambiguous. Trimming took off 4 bases at V and 10 bases at J, with 19 bases between the two ends. Germline-derived CDR1 and CDR2 are SQVTM and ANQGSEA. CDR3 length: 13 amino acids. CDR3 loop: CSVGVNVGPTYTF. In nucleotides, the CDR3 is TGCAGCGTTGGGGTTAACGTGGGTCCTACCTACACCTTC.

This clonotype turned up a few times. The rearrangement links TRBV5-1 to TRBJ1-2; D gene ambiguous. CDR3 size: 13 residues. V was cut by 1 base and J by 3 bases, with 7 bases left in between. Germline V gene data show CDR1 as SGHRS and CDR2 as YFSETQ. CDR3 nucleotides: TGCGCCAGCAGCTTGTCTACCTACTATGGCTACACCTTC. It specifies CASSLSTYYGYTF.

This clonotype has a count of ten or more. This chain joins TRBV27 and TRBJ2-2; D is unclear. Trimming took 0 bases from V and 7 from J, leaving 6 bases between them. The germline CDR1 and CDR2 sequences are MNHEY and SMNVEV (reference sequence). The CDR3 sequence is 13 residues long. CDR3 loop: CASSLSNGGELFF. CDR3 bases: TGTGCCAGCAGTTTATCAAACGGCGGGGAGCTGTTTTTT.

This sequence joins TRBV24-1 and TRBJ2-3; D tentatively fits TRBD1 or TRBD2 (5 bases each). V lost 6 bases, J lost 5 bases, and 17 bases lay in between. Germline V gene sequence: CDR1 KGHDR, CDR2 SFDVKD. This CDR3 has 15 residues. Here the CDR3 reads CATSYPGKSGDTQYF. The CDR3, as DNA: TGTGCCACCAGTTATCCAGGGAAGAGCGGAGATACGCAGTATTTT.

This clonotype showed up just a few times. The chain uses TRBV4-2 and TRBJ2-3; 7 nucleotides agree with TRBD2. V was clipped by 1 base and J by 5 bases; unmatched bases: 3. The CDR3 is 14 amino acids. Germline V CDR1 and CDR2: LGHNA, YNFKEQ. CDR3 loop: CASSQGGGVDTQYF. DNA of the CDR3: TGTGCCAGCAGCCAAGGGGGAGGGGTAGATACGCAGTATTTT.

This chain connects TRBV7-3 to TRBJ2-1; 10 positions agree with TRBD2. The CDR3 extends over 14 amino acids. Germline values: CDR1 SGHTA, CDR2 FQGTGA. Unmatched junction bases numbered 5, after V lost 2 bases and J lost 10 bases. The CDR3 DNA is TGTGCCAGCAGCTTATTGGCTAGCGGGGGCGAGCAGTTCTTC. Translated, it gives CASSLLASGGEQFF.

This clonotype showed up many times. The chain has TRBV2 and TRBJ2-5; D might be TRBD2 (5 bases). V was trimmed by 6 bases and J by 2 bases, leaving 13 bases between them. The CDR3 has 14 residues. Germline values: CDR1 SNHLY, CDR2 FYNNEI. CDR3 nucleotides: TGTGCCAGCAGCCGACTAACACCACAAGAGACCCAGTACTTC. Its translation is CASSRLTPQETQYF. Looking up the rest from reference TRBV2 and TRBJ2-5 gives the full variable domain: EPEVTQTPSHQVTQMGQEVILRCVPISNHLYFYWYRQILGQKVEFLVSFYNNEISEKSEIFDDQFSVERPDGSNFTLKIRSTKLEDSAMYFCASSRLTPQETQYFGPGTRLLVL.

The chain is built from TRBV2 and TRBJ2-3; D is undetermined. Trimming left V 6 bases short and J 2 bases short, with 12 bases between. Germline loops: CDR1 SNHLY, CDR2 FYNNEI. The CDR3 is 14 amino acids. The CDR3, as DNA: TGTGCCAGCAGGGTTGGTAGCAACACAGATACGCAGTATTTT. As protein: CASRVGSNTDTQYF.

This clonotype was recorded a few times. The chain combines TRBV3-1 with TRBJ2-3, with a tentative D call TRBD2 (6 bases). This CDR3 region has 15 residues. CDR1 is LGHDT and CDR2 is YNNKEL in the germline V gene (reference sequence). V was shortened by 0 bases and J by 8 bases, with 15 bases between the two germline ends. The CDR3 nucleotides are TGTGCCAGCAGCCAAGAGGGGCTGGCTAGCGCTACGCAGTATTTT. Amino acid sequence: CASSQEGLASATQYF.